The T cell receptor beta chain under discussion was sequenced for a study of long-term antiretroviral therapy in people with HIV. At survey level, the immunoSEQ assay was run in its v3.0 version. Some clones are missing from TCRdb's copy, which holds only in-frame ones; the method was immunoSEQ multiplex PCR. The sample shows tens of thousands of clones, around four fifths of them seen only once. At minimum, one pre-ART and two post-ART PBMC samples were obtained from each donor. Note on this clone: Its antigen is unknown.

The CDR3 has 14 amino acids. Trimming took off 4 bases at V and 0 bases at J, with 10 bases between the two ends. The germline gives CDR1 SQVTM, CDR2 ANQGSEA. General observations from the study: Diversity measured after ART increased yet remained under transplant donor controls. Against controls, HIV repertoires showed narrower ranges of CDR3 length. In the period from about 2003 to 2018, blood was collected, possibly under older ART regimens.

This chain uses TRBV29-1 with TRBJ1-5, with TRBD1 as a possible D gene (5 bases). The receptor was derived from a man between 18 and 35 years old with HIV. Sequenced here: unsorted PBMCs, sampled 0.8 years before starting antiretroviral therapy. Here the CDR3 DNA reads TGCAGCGTTGCTGGCAGGGATAGCAATCAGCCCCAGCATTTT. Its protein is CSVAGRDSNQPQHF.